Ten or more counts support the clone carrying this T cell receptor (beta chain). What it binds is not known. Compared with germline, one end of the junction differs, possibly owing to a read error. TCR alpha and TCR beta cDNA libraries carrying sample barcodes and UMIs came from 5'RACE with constant-segment primers. Using its own MiXCR run on the 5' RACE reads, TCRdb lists one record per CDR3 protein. There are 470,000 or so distinct CDR3 sequences in the sample; over 15% occur only once, and about 22% lies in the top ten. The data were obtained in a study of T-cell memory formation after mild COVID-19. Broader study findings: Among contracting clones, CD4+ were mainly CM/EM and CD8+ enriched in EMRA. Some SARS-CoV-2-responding clones were already detected in memory before infection.

The CDR3 is 13 residues long. The germline CDR1 and CDR2 sequences are SGHRS and YFSETQ. V is TRBV5-1 and J is TRBJ2-5; D possibly corresponds to TRBD2 (6 bases). This sequence originates from a man aged 18 to 35 who had mild COVID-19 (a few samples of this study predate the infection). Cell type and time point are not known. The sample consisted of PBMCs or a T cell subset sorted from them (not recorded which). Here the CDR3 reads CASSLAVGETQYF. CDR3 DNA: TGTGCCAGCAGCTTAGCGGTGGGCGAGACCCAGTACTTC.